The T cell receptor (beta chain) described here comes from a study of blood T cells in healthy people across ages. With a J-beta primer mix and a sample-barcoded 5' primer, a second PCR ran about 6 to 11 cycles. The template-switch adaptor, which had 12 random nucleotides, put a tag on each cDNA molecule. TCRdb re-analysed the 5' RACE reads in MiXCR, keeping a single row per CDR3 protein. Counted here are fewer than 1.5 million distinct CDR3 sequences, roughly 40% occurring once; the ten biggest clones make up 7% to 9.5%. Per germline, CDR1 DFQATT and CDR2 SNEGSKA (reference sequence). This CDR3 has 15 residues. V shed 6 bases and J 2 bases; nucleotides not matched to a gene: 9.

Sequenced material: blood. This TCR came from a woman aged 18-29 years in good health. The chain has TRBV20-1 and TRBJ2-1; 8 nucleotides agree with TRBD2. CDR3 nucleotides: TGCAGTGCCCTCGGCCCGGGAGGGGCCTACAATGAGCAGTTCTTC. Translation: CSALGPGGAYNEQFF.